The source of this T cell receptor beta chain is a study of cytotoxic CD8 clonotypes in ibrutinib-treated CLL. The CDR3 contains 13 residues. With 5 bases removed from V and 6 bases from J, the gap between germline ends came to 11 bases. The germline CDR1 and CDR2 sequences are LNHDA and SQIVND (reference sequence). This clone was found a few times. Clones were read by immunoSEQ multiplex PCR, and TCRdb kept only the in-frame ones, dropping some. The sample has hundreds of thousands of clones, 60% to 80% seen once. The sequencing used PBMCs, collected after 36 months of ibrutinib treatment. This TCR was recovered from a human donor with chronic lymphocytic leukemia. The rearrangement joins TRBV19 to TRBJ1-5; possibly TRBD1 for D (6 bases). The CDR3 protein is CASSGTTGQPQHF. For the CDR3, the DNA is TGTGCCAGTAGTGGGACGACAGGTCAGCCCCAGCATTTT.